One and the same sample provided the 15 T cell receptor beta chains below, sequenced in a study of blood T cells in healthy people across ages. PCR was performed a second time for about 7 to 12 cycles using a sample-barcoded 5' primer and a J-beta primer mix. One entry per CDR3 protein, called by TCRdb with MiXCR from the 5' RACE reads. The table shows about 500,000 distinct CDR3 sequences, with nearly 25% occurring only once. The same specimen was also included in a second study, on T cells of mothers and their children.

The source material was blood. The receptors shown here come from a boy aged 5 to 17 in good health.

This clonotype has just a few counts. CDR3: CAWTQGARDEQYF. The CDR3 coding sequence is TGTGCCTGGACGCAGGGGGCTAGGGACGAGCAGTACTTC. V is TRBV30 and J is TRBJ2-7, with TRBD1 matching 8 bases. V shed 4 bases and J 5 bases; nucleotides not matched to a gene: 7. The CDR3 spans 13 residues. The germline V gene has CDR1 GTSNPN and CDR2 SVGIG (reference sequence).

The V gene is TRBV15, the J gene TRBJ2-5; D remains ambiguous. The CDR3 extends over 16 amino acids. Germline V gene lookup returns CDR1 LNHNV and CDR2 YYDKDF (reference sequence). Trimming removed 3 bases at V and 11 bases at J, with 25 bases between. Here the CDR3 reads CATSSAFKMDGRAQYF. The CDR3 DNA reads TGTGCCACCAGCAGTGCGTTTAAGATGGATGGTAGGGCGCAGTACTTC.

The rearrangement joins TRBV29-1 to TRBJ2-7, with 9 bases lining up with TRBD1. This CDR3 spans 13 amino acids. The V and J ends lost 6 bases and 7 bases, in that order; junction bases with no gene match: 10. Germline CDR1 is SQVTM and CDR2 is ANQGSEA. Here the CDR3 DNA reads TGCAGCGTCTCTCCCACAGGGGGCGGAGAGCAGTACTTC. Its translation is CSVSPTGGGEQYF.

This clonotype was seen more than once but under ten times. The chain links TRBV20-1 to TRBJ2-3, with D perhaps matching TRBD1 or TRBD2 (5 bases each). Germline V CDR1 and CDR2: DFQATT, SNEGSKA (reference sequence). V was clipped by 5 bases and J by 9 bases, with 15 bases between them. The CDR3 sequence is 12 residues long. The CDR3 DNA is TGCAGTGCTGGACCCCGGGGACGAACGCAGTATTTT. Encoded protein: CSAGPRGRTQYF.

The J gene is TRBJ2-4, the V gene TRBV14, with D perhaps TRBD2 (6 bases). V was cut by 1 base and J by 0 bases, with 13 bases left in between. The germline V gene encodes CDR1 SGHDN and CDR2 FVKESK. This CDR3 contains 17 residues. The CDR3 region is CASSQVGSGVAKNIQYF. CDR3 bases: TGTGCCAGCAGCCAAGTCGGCTCGGGGGTAGCCAAAAACATTCAGTACTTC.

This clonotype showed up just a few times. An end of the junction differs from the germline gene, which may be a read error. V usage is TRBV6-1 and J usage is TRBJ2-5; D possibly corresponds to TRBD2 (6 bases). CDR1 and CDR2 (germline): MNHNS, SASEGT. There are 14 residues in the CDR3. This chain's CDR3 is CASSEGTLTQTQYF. The CDR3 region has the DNA TGTGCCAGCAGCGAAGGGACTTTAACGCAGACCCAGTACTTC.

The rearrangement links TRBV20-1 to TRBJ2-1; maybe TRBD2 (5 bases). Germline V lookup: CDR1 DFQATT, CDR2 SNEGSKA (reference sequence). The CDR3 extends over 15 amino acids. Deletions cut 3 bases from V and 4 bases from J, with 16 bases between. The CDR3 coding sequence is TGCAGTGCTAGGATCCCTTATCGGGATTACAATGAGCAGTTCTTC. Protein: CSARIPYRDYNEQFF.

This chain uses TRBV20-1 with TRBJ2-6; 8 positions agree with TRBD2. V trimming: 1 base; J trimming: 0 bases; junction bases outside the gene matches: 8. Germline V lookup: CDR1 DFQATT, CDR2 SNEGSKA (reference sequence). The CDR3 has 18 amino acids. In nucleotides, the CDR3 is TGCAGTGCTAGAGGTTCAGGCGGGGGGTACTCTGGGGCCAACGTCCTGACTTTC. Translating gives CSARGSGGGYSGANVLTF.

This clonotype occurred a few times. The CDR3 loop is CASALAGESYEQYF. The CDR3 bases are TGTGCCAGCGCCCTAGCGGGAGAATCCTACGAGCAGTACTTC. The chain carries TRBV27 and TRBJ2-7, with 10 bases lining up with TRBD2. The germline CDR1 and CDR2 sequences are MNHEY and SMNVEV (reference sequence). The J segment lost 1 base and the V segment lost 8 bases, leaving 5 bases of the junction unmatched. CDR3 length: 14 amino acids.

This clonotype showed up just a few times. The rearrangement links TRBV4-3 to TRBJ2-6, with D maybe TRBD2 (5 bases). V gave up 4 bases and J gave up 4 bases, with 14 bases separating them. CDR1 is LGHNA, CDR2 YSLEER, per germline. The CDR3 loop spans 16 amino acids. CDR3 in amino acids: CASSPEGKPGANVLTF. CDR3 in DNA: TGCGCCAGCAGCCCAGAGGGTAAGCCCGGGGCCAACGTCCTGACTTTC.

This clonotype was seen a handful of times. This chain joins TRBV3-1 and TRBJ2-7; D gene ambiguous. V was cut by 4 bases and J by 4 bases, with 11 bases left in between. Germline assignment: CDR1 LGHDT and CDR2 YNNKEL (reference sequence). The CDR3 loop spans 13 amino acids. CDR3 protein: CASSPTVRYEQYF. The CDR3 DNA is TGTGCCAGCAGCCCCACGGTCCGTTACGAGCAGTACTTC.

V is TRBV29-1 and J is TRBJ2-5; D gene unclear. From germline, CDR1 is SQVTM and CDR2 ANQGSEA. Trimming removed 4 bases from V and 2 bases from J, with 14 bases in between. The CDR3 contains 14 residues. The CDR3 reads CSVGPGIRQETQYF. The DNA of the CDR3 is TGCAGCGTTGGACCCGGAATAAGACAAGAGACCCAGTACTTC. Together with reference TRBV29-1 and TRBJ2-5, the CDR3 gives the full variable domain: SAVISQKPSRDICQRGTSLTIQCQVDSQVTMMFWYRQQPGQSLTLIATANQGSEATYESGFVIDKFPISRPNLTFSTLTVSNMSPEDSSIYLCSVGPGIRQETQYFGPGTRLLVL.

J is TRBJ2-1 and V is TRBV9; TRBD2 matches 7 bases. Germline V gives CDR1 SGDLS, CDR2 YYNGEE. The CDR3 has 15 residues. The trim removed 4 bases at V and 4 bases at J, leaving 8 bases unmatched. The CDR3: CASSPPAGEYNEQFF. CDR3 nucleotide sequence: TGTGCCAGCAGCCCCCCGGCGGGGGAGTACAATGAGCAGTTCTTC.

This clonotype has only a few counts. The chain recombines TRBV7-3 with TRBJ2-3; 11 bases match TRBD2. This CDR3 spans 16 amino acids. V lost 1 base, J lost 2 bases, and 2 bases stayed unmatched. In germline, CDR1 is SGHTA, CDR2 FQGTGA. CDR3 nucleotides: TGTGCCAGCAGCTTAATAGCGGGGGGGGCCACAGATACGCAGTATTTT. Protein sequence: CASSLIAGGATDTQYF.

This chain joins TRBV21-1 and TRBJ2-7; the table names TRBD2, a call not compared with the DNA. TRBV21-1 is termed a pseudogene. This CDR3 spans 18 amino acids. The CDR3 DNA reads TGTGCCAGCAGCAAAGCGCGTAGACCCGGCCACAGAACCTACGAGCAGTACTTC. Translating gives CASSKARRPGHRTYEQYF.